These 24 T cell receptor beta chains originate from one sample sequenced in a study of HIV-infected patients and healthy controls. TCRdb called the 5' RACE reads again in MiXCR, with one record for every CDR3 protein. Among about 67,000 distinct CDR3 sequences listed, less than 20% were seen once. The sequencing sample was made of CD4+ T cells from blood. Receptor source: a human donor in good health.

The sample holds a few counts of this clonotype. CDR3 bases: TGTGCCAGCAGTGAATTCGCAGGAAACTATGGCTACACCTTC. Its translation is CASSEFAGNYGYTF. The chain links TRBV6-1 to TRBJ1-2; D not certain. The V end lost 2 bases, the J end lost 2 bases, and 9 bases lay between the germline ends. CDR1 MNHNS and CDR2 SASEGT come from the germline V gene. The CDR3 contains 14 residues.

This clonotype has only a few counts. This rearrangement joins TRBV6-5 to TRBJ1-2, with D tentatively TRBD1 (6 bases). Trimming took 5 bases from V and 4 from J, leaving 20 bases between them. This CDR3 contains 16 residues. CDR1 and CDR2 from the germline V gene are MNHEY and SVGAGI. DNA for the CDR3: TGTGCCAGCAGTCCTCAGGGGACGGGCCGTGTCTATGGCTACACCTTC. Translating it yields CASSPQGTGRVYGYTF.

This chain links TRBV19 with TRBJ2-7, with 10 positions matching TRBD1. This CDR3 comprises 16 residues. CDR1 is LNHDA and CDR2 is SQIVND in the germline V gene (reference sequence). Trimming removed 5 bases from V and 2 bases from J; junction bases left unmatched: 9. CDR3 bases: TGTGCCAGTAGTGGTACCGGGACAGGGGAGACCTACGAGCAGTACTTC. Its protein is CASSGTGTGETYEQYF.

The chain carries TRBV7-9 and TRBJ1-4, with TRBD1 identical over 7 bases. The junction had 16 bases not matched to a gene; V was cut back by 5 bases and J by 10 bases. The CDR3 has 16 residues. Germline CDR1 SEHNR, CDR2 FQNEAQ (reference sequence). CDR3 in amino acids: CASSPRGQGVEGKLFF. The CDR3 region has the DNA TGTGCCAGCAGCCCCAGAGGGCAGGGGGTCGAGGGAAAACTGTTTTTT.

V usage is TRBV12-3 or TRBV12-4 and J usage is TRBJ1-5; TRBD1 agrees at 7 bases. The V and J ends lost 5 bases and 3 bases, in that order; junction bases with no gene match: 16. The CDR3 extends over 18 amino acids. The CDR3 DNA reads as TGTGCCAGCAGTGTACGGGGGTGGGGGACAGACTACAATCAGCCCCAGCATTTT. Translating it yields CASSVRGWGTDYNQPQHF.

This clonotype was detected ten times or more. The chain joins TRBV6-6 to TRBJ1-6, with 7 positions matching TRBD1. From germline, CDR1 is MNHNY and CDR2 SVGAGI (reference sequence). The CDR3 spans 14 residues. J lost 7 bases, V lost 8 bases, and 8 bases had no gene match. The CDR3 nucleotides are TGTGCCAGCCGTCCCGGGACAGAGAATTCACCCCTCCACTTT. This sequence encodes CASRPGTENSPLHF.

This clonotype was recorded a few times. V and J are TRBV18 and TRBJ2-1, with D perhaps being TRBD1 or TRBD2 (5 bases each). V was shortened by 2 bases and J by 2 bases, with 7 bases between the two germline ends. Looked up from germline, CDR1 is KGHSH and CDR2 is LQKENI. The CDR3 consists of 14 residues. Here the CDR3 reads CASSPGGAYNEQFF. In DNA form, the CDR3 reads TGTGCCAGCTCACCAGGGGGAGCCTACAATGAGCAGTTCTTC. The full variable domain, with the rest looked up from reference TRBV18 and TRBJ2-1, is NAGVMQNPRHLVRRRGQEARLRCSPMKGHSHVYWYRQLPEEGLKFMVYLQKENIIDESGMPKERFSAEFPKEGPSILRIQQVVRGDSAAYFCASSPGGAYNEQFFGPGTRLTVL.

There are a few counts of this clonotype. This chain uses TRBV6-2 or TRBV6-3 with TRBJ1-2; the match to TRBD1 covers 9 bases. With V trimmed by 5 bases and J by 5 bases, 9 bases remained unmatched. Germline CDR1 and CDR2: MNHEY and SVGEGT. The CDR3 loop spans 15 amino acids. CDR3 bases: TGTGCCAGCAGTCCCGGGACAGGGCCAACTTATGGCTACACCTTC. Translated, it gives CASSPGTGPTYGYTF.

This clonotype was found many times. The chain joins TRBV7-2 to TRBJ2-5; D is perhaps TRBD2 (6 bases). This CDR3 is 15 amino acids long. The germline CDR1 and CDR2 sequences are SGHTA and FQGNSA. The V end was cut by 1 base, the J end by 4 bases, with 13 bases between. This CDR3 reads CASSLVPRGGETQYF. CDR3 in DNA: TGTGCCAGCAGCTTAGTGCCTCGGGGAGGAGAGACCCAGTACTTC.

CDR3 residues: CASSQEIWEDEQFF. The CDR3 DNA reads as TGTGCCAGCAGCCAAGAAATTTGGGAAGATGAGCAGTTCTTC. The rearrangement uses TRBV14 and TRBJ2-1; no definite D call. Germline assignment: CDR1 SGHDN and CDR2 FVKESK. V was clipped by 0 bases and J by 8 bases, with 11 bases between them. The CDR3 contains 14 residues.

The chain combines TRBV30 with TRBJ1-5, with TRBD1 identical over 8 bases. V shed 2 bases, J shed 7 bases, and the junction held 4 bases outside the gene matches. Per the germline V gene, CDR1 is GTSNPN and CDR2 is SVGIG (reference sequence). CDR3 length: 13 residues. Here the CDR3 reads CAWSTRGPQPQHF. Written as DNA, the CDR3 is TGTGCCTGGAGTACCAGGGGGCCCCAGCCCCAGCATTTT.

The V call is TRBV24-1, the J call TRBJ2-2, with D hard to call. The CDR3 covers 11 residues. Germline V gene data show CDR1 as KGHDR and CDR2 as SFDVKD. V was trimmed by 5 bases and J by 6 bases, leaving 3 bases between them. This CDR3 reads CATSGPGELFF. Written as DNA, the CDR3 is TGTGCCACCAGTGGTCCCGGGGAGCTGTTTTTT.

The V gene is TRBV7-3, the J gene TRBJ2-1, with TRBD1 matching over 8 bases. Germline loops: CDR1 SGHTA, CDR2 FQGTGA. CDR3 length equals 14 residues. The V segment lost 2 bases and the J segment 5 bases; nucleotides outside the gene matches: 2. The CDR3 here is CASSLGQGNNEQFF. Here the CDR3 DNA reads TGTGCCAGCAGCTTAGGACAGGGAAACAATGAGCAGTTCTTC.

This clonotype was recorded a few times. The chain couples TRBV7-2 to TRBJ1-3; no definite D call. In germline, CDR1 is SGHTA, CDR2 FQGNSA. The CDR3 contains 16 residues. V gave up 5 bases and J gave up 0 bases, with 14 bases separating them. The CDR3 spells CASSPRPGSSGNTIYF. In DNA form, the CDR3 reads TGTGCCAGCAGCCCCCGCCCGGGCAGCTCTGGAAACACCATATATTTT.

This chain uses TRBV6-2 or TRBV6-3 with TRBJ2-1, with TRBD2 matching 10 bases. V lost 6 bases to trimming and J lost 6 bases; unmatched junction nucleotides: 11. The CDR3 contains 16 residues. Germline CDR1 MNHEY, CDR2 SVGEGT. Here the CDR3 DNA reads TGTGCCAGCAGACATAAGGCCACTAGCGGGACCAATGAGCAGTTCTTC. Amino acids: CASRHKATSGTNEQFF.

The chain carries TRBV10-3 and TRBJ2-1; 8 bases align to TRBD2. There are 15 residues in the CDR3. After removal of 3 bases from V and 7 bases from J, the junction contained 8 bases not matched to a gene. Germline assignment: CDR1 ENHRY and CDR2 SYGVKD. CDR3 DNA sequence: TGTGCCATCAGTGAAGCACGGGAGGGAGCGAATGAGCAGTTCTTC. Amino acids: CAISEAREGANEQFF.

This clonotype was detected only a few times. The rearrangement joins TRBV20-1 to TRBJ2-1; 9 bases agree with TRBD2. Unmatched junction bases numbered 4, after V lost 5 bases and J lost 5 bases. The CDR3 totals 13 residues. CDR1 is DFQATT and CDR2 is SNEGSKA in the germline V gene (reference sequence). In DNA form, the CDR3 reads TGCAGTGCTCGACTAGCGGCCAACAATGAGCAGTTCTTC. This gives the protein CSARLAANNEQFF.

The table lists this clonotype with a few counts. V and J are TRBV28 and TRBJ2-7; D is unresolved. CDR3 size: 12 residues. V dropped 3 bases and J dropped 2 bases, with 5 bases sitting between them. Germline-derived CDR1 and CDR2 are MDHEN and SYDVKM. The CDR3 loop is CASSFSTYEQYF. The CDR3 nucleotides read TGTGCCAGCAGTTTTTCAACCTACGAGCAGTACTTC.

Many counts were recorded for this clonotype. V and J are TRBV6-6 and TRBJ2-1; TRBD1 is a possible D gene (6 bases). This CDR3 comprises 14 residues. Per germline, CDR1 MNHNY and CDR2 SVGAGI (reference sequence). V was shortened by 5 bases and J by 8 bases, with 16 bases between the two germline ends. The chain's CDR3 is CASSNTQGIYEQFF. As DNA, the CDR3 is TGTGCCAGCAGTAACACACAGGGAATCTATGAGCAGTTCTTC.

The chain joins TRBV7-2 to TRBJ1-2; TRBD1 matches 8 bases. The germline V gene has CDR1 SGHTA and CDR2 FQGNSA. CDR3 length: 14 amino acids. V shed 2 bases and J 8 bases; nucleotides not matched to a gene: 7. In DNA, the CDR3 is TGTGCCAGCAGCTTAACTGGACAGGGAATGGGCTACACCTTC. Translating it yields CASSLTGQGMGYTF. The variable domain in full, completed from reference TRBV7-2 and TRBJ1-2, reads GAGVSQSPSNKVTEKGKDVELRCDPISGHTALYWYRQSLGQGLEFLIYFQGNSAPDKSGLPSDRFSAERTGGSVSTLTIQRTQQEDSAVYLCASSLTGQGMGYTFGSGTRLTVV.

V and J are TRBV4-1 and TRBJ2-5; no definite D call. Germline CDR1 and CDR2: MGHRA and YSYEKL. The CDR3 has 13 amino acids. V lost 1 base to trimming and J lost 5 bases, with 8 bases between them. CDR3 amino acids: CASSQVFLETQYF. The CDR3 nucleotides read TGCGCCAGCAGCCAAGTCTTTCTGGAGACCCAGTACTTC.

The J gene is TRBJ2-7, the V gene TRBV20-1, with D hard to call. Trimming stripped 6 bases from V and 5 bases from J, with 14 bases between. CDR1 is DFQATT and CDR2 is SNEGSKA in the germline V gene (reference sequence). The CDR3 has 12 amino acids. In nucleotides, the CDR3 is TGCAGTGCAAGACCTCCTATGGACGAGCAGTACTTC. Residues: CSARPPMDEQYF.

This clonotype has just a few counts. The chain has TRBV20-1 and TRBJ2-7; D tentatively fits TRBD1 or TRBD2 (6 bases each). This CDR3 region has 12 residues. Germline V gene lookup returns CDR1 DFQATT and CDR2 SNEGSKA (reference sequence). Trimming removed 6 bases from V and 7 bases from J, with 16 bases in between. CDR3 DNA sequence: TGCAGTGCCAAGGGGGGCTTTGGGGAGCAGTACTTC. Translated, it gives CSAKGGFGEQYF.

V usage is TRBV18 and J usage is TRBJ1-4, with 7 bases that match TRBD1. The CDR3 sequence is 16 residues long. V dropped 5 bases and J dropped 5; count of bases not matched to a gene: 11. In germline, CDR1 is KGHSH, CDR2 LQKENI. The CDR3 region has the DNA TGTGCCAGCTCAACGCACCCGGGACAGCAAAATGAAAAACTGTTTTTT. It translates to CASSTHPGQQNEKLFF.